A single sample is the source of the 2 T cell receptor beta chains below, sequenced in a study of T-cell memory formation after mild COVID-19. TCRdb called the 5' RACE reads again in MiXCR, with one record for every CDR3 protein. The data contain about 340,000 distinct CDR3 sequences, approximately 15% of them singletons. Sequenced material: PBMCs or a T cell subset sorted from them (not recorded which). These receptors were collected from a man younger than 30 who had mild COVID-19 (a few samples of this study predate the infection). Cell type and time point are not known.

The table lists this clonotype with a few counts. The chain links TRBV29-1 to TRBJ2-5; no firm D call. V lost 6 bases to trimming and J lost 0 bases, with 14 bases between them. CDR1 is SQVTM, CDR2 ANQGSEA, per germline. The CDR3 is 14 amino acids. This CDR3 is CSVQRALDQETQYF. The DNA for the CDR3 is TGCAGCGTCCAAAGGGCCCTTGACCAAGAGACCCAGTACTTC.

The chain uses TRBV12-3 or TRBV12-4 and TRBJ1-1; D is undetermined. The CDR3 loop spans 12 amino acids. V was shortened by 5 bases and J by 5 bases, with 9 bases between the two germline ends. DNA for the CDR3: TGTGCCAGCAGTCCACATGGGACTGAAGCTTTCTTT. Amino acids: CASSPHGTEAFF.